This T cell receptor (beta chain) was identified in a study of T cell responses to AZD1222 COVID-19 vaccine. The CDR3 runs 15 residues. V shed 0 bases and J shed 5 bases, with 10 bases lying between them. Germline CDR1 is MGHRA and CDR2 is YSYEKL. Study findings and constraints: Only after the peak T cell response were repertoires sampled.

Clones were read by immunoSEQ multiplex PCR, and TCRdb kept only the in-frame ones, dropping some. The sample lists approximately 110,000 clones; around nine tenths were seen once. Details on this clone: Its antigen is unknown.

The clonotype originates from an adult in good health. This chain connects TRBV4-1 to TRBJ2-2; no definite D call. Sequencing used peripheral blood, obtained on day 0 of AZD1222 vaccination. The CDR3 is CASSQEGTATGELFF. The DNA for the CDR3 is TGCGCCAGCAGCCAAGAAGGTACAGCTACCGGGGAGCTGTTTTTT.